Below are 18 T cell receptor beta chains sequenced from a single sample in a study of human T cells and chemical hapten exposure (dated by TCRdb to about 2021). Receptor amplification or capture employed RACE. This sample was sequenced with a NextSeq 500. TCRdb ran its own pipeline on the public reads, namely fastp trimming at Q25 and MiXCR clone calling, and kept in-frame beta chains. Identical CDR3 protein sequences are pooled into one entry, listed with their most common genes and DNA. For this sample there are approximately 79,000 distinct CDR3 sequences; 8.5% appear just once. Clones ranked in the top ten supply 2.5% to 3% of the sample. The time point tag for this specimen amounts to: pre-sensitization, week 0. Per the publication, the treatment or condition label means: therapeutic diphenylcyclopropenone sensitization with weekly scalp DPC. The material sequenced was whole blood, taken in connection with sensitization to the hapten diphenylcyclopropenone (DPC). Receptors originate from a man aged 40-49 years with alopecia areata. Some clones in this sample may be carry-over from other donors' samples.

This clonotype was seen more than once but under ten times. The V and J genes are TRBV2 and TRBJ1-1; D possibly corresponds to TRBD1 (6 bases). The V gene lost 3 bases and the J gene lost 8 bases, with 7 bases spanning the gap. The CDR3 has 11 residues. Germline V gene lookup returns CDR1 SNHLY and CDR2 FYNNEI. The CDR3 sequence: CASSDRGEAFF. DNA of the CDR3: TGTGCCAGCAGTGATAGGGGGGAAGCTTTCTTT.

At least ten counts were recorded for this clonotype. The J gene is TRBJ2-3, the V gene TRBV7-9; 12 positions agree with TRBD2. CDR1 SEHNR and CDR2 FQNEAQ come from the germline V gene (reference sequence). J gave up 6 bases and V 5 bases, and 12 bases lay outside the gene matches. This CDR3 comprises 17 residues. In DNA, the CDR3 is TGTGCCAGCAGCCGACCTAGCGGGAGGGCCTCCCGCGATACGCAGTATTTT. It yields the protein CASSRPSGRASRDTQYF.

The CDR3 DNA sequence: TGTGCCAGCAGCGACGGGACAGGAGGCACAGATACGCAGTATTTT. Its protein is CASSDGTGGTDTQYF. The genes are TRBV9 and TRBJ2-3, with 8 bases matching TRBD1. This CDR3 contains 15 residues. The V and J ends lost 3 bases and 1 base, in that order; junction bases with no gene match: 4. CDR1 and CDR2 (germline): SGDLS, YYNGEE.

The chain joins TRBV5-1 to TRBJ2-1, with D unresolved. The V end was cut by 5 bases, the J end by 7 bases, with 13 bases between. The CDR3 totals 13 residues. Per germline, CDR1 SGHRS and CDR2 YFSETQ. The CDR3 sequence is CASSSQLGNEQFF. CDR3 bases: TGCGCCAGCAGTTCTCAATTAGGGAATGAGCAGTTCTTC.

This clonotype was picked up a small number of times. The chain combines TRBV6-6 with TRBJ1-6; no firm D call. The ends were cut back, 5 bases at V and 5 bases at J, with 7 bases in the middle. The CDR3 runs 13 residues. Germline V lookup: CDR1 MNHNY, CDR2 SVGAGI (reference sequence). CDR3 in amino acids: CASSPGNNSPLHF. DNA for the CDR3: TGTGCCAGCAGTCCGGGGAATAATTCACCCCTCCACTTT.

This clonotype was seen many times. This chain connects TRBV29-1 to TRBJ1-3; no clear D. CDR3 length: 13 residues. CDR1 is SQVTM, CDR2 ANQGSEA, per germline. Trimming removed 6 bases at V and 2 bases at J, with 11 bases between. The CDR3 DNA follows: TGCAGCGTCTCTACAAGTCCTGGAAACACCATATATTTT. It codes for CSVSTSPGNTIYF.

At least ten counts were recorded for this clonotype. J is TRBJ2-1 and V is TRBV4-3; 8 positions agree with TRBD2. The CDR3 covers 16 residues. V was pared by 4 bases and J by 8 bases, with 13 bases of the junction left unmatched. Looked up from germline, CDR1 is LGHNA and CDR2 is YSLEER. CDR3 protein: CASSPENGRGGDEQFF. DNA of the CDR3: TGCGCCAGCAGCCCGGAGAACGGGAGGGGAGGCGATGAGCAGTTCTTC.

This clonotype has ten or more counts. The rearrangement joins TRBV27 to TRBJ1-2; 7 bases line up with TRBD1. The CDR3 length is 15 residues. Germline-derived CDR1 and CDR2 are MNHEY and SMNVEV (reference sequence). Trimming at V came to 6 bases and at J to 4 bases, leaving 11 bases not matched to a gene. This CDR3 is CASRNTGESSYGYTF. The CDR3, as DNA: TGTGCCAGCAGGAATACAGGGGAGAGTAGCTATGGCTACACCTTC.

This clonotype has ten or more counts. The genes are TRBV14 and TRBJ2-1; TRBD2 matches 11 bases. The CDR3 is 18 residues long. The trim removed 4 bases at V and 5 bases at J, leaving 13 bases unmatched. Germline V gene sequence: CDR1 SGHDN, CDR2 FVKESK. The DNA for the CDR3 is TGTGCCAGCAGCCGAGCCGCGACTAGCGGGGTTTGGCACAATGAGCAGTTCTTC. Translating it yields CASSRAATSGVWHNEQFF.

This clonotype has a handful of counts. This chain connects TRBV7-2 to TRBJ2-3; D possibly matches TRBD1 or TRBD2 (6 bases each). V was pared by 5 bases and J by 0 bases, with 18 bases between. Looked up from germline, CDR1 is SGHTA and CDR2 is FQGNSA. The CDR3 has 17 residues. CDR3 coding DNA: TGTGCCAGCAGCCCAGGGGCGGGGTTCACTAGCACAGATACGCAGTATTTT. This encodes CASSPGAGFTSTDTQYF.

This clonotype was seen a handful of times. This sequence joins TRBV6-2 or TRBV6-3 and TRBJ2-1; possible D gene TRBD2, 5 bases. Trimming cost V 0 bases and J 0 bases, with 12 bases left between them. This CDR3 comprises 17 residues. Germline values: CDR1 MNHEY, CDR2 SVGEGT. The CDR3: CASSYSRRVSSYNEQFF. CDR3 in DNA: TGTGCCAGCAGTTACTCGAGGCGGGTAAGCTCCTACAATGAGCAGTTCTTC.

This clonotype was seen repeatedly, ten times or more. The DNA of the CDR3 is TGTGCCAGCAGCTTAGGAGGGCCGAACACTGAAGCTTTCTTT. This codes for CASSLGGPNTEAFF. The chain couples TRBV7-3 to TRBJ1-1; D is unresolved. The CDR3 extends over 14 amino acids. Trimming cost V 2 bases and J 1 base, with 8 bases left between them. Looked up from germline, CDR1 is SGHTA and CDR2 is FQGTGA.

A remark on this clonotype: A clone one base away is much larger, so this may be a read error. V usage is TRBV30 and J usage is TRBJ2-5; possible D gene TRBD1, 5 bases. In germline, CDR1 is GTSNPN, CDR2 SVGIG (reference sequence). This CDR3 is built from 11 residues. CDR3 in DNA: TGTGCCTGGAGTCGAAGCAACAGGTTAAACTTC. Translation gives CAWSRSNRLNF.

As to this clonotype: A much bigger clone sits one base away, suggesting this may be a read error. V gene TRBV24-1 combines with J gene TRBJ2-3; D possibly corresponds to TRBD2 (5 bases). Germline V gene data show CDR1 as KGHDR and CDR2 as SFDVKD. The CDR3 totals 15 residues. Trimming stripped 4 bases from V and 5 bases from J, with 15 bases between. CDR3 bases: TGTGCCACCAGTGAACCGTCTAGCCGGGAAGATACGCAGTATTTT. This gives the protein CATSEPSSREDTQYF.

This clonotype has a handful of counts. CDR3 nucleotide sequence: TGCAGGGGGGACAGTGATCGCTACGAGCAGTACTTC. Amino acid sequence: CRGDSDRYEQYF. The chain links TRBV20-1 to TRBJ2-7; 7 bases align to TRBD1. Germline V gene data show CDR1 as DFQATT and CDR2 as SNEGSKA (reference sequence). The CDR3 has 12 amino acids.

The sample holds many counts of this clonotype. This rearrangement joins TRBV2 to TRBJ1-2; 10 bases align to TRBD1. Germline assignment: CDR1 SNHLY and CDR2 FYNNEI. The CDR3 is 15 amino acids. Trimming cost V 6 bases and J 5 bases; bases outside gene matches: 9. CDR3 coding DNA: TGTGCCAGCAGGAAGGGACAGGGGAGTCCTTATGGCTACACCTTC. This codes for CASRKGQGSPYGYTF.

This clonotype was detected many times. DNA of the CDR3: TGTGCCAGCAGCTCCCGGACCACCAGCAGTGGCTACACCTTC. Residues: CASSSRTTSSGYTF. The chain employs TRBV9 and TRBJ1-2, with D unresolved. V gave up 4 bases and J gave up 7 bases, with 17 bases separating them. The CDR3 has 14 amino acids. Looked up from germline, CDR1 is SGDLS and CDR2 is YYNGEE. Full variable domain (outside the CDR3, taken from reference TRBV9 and TRBJ1-2): DSGVTQTPKHLITATGQRVTLRCSPRSGDLSVYWYQQSLDQGLQFLIQYYNGEERAKGNILERFSAQQFPDLHSELNLSSLELGDSALYFCASSSRTTSSGYTFGSGTRLTVV.

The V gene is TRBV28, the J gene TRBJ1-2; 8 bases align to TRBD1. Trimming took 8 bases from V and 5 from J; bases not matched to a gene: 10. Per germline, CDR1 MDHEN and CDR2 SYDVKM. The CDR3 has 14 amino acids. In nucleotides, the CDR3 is TGTGCCAGCCTCCGACAGGGGTTTTCGTATGGCTACACCTTC. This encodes CASLRQGFSYGYTF.